The entry below describes one TCR beta chain. TCRdb's copy holds only in-frame clones and misses some; the assay was immunoSEQ multiplex PCR. In the table there are fewer than 150,000 clones, 70% to 80% of which are singletons. Germline V gives CDR1 SGHAT, CDR2 FQNNGV. The CDR3 runs to 14 residues. V gave up 4 bases and J gave up 7 bases; unmatched junction bases: 3. The entry originates in a study of blood T cell repertoires in COVID-19. Across the study: Donors in the United States, Italy and Spain gave samples during acute or convalescent COVID-19. The analysed material was cDNA or gDNA that came from T cells, B-cell-depleted T cells, or PBMCs.

This receptor was identified in a man between 60 and 75 years old who had recovered from COVID-19. The chain uses TRBV11-2 and TRBJ1-4; TRBD1 matches at 10 bases. Specimen: peripheral blood. This chain's CDR3 is CASSYGQGGEKLFF. The CDR3 DNA follows: TGTGCCAGCAGCTACGGACAGGGGGGTGAAAAACTGTTTTTT.